This T cell receptor (beta chain) is from a study of cytomegalovirus exposure and HLA in healthy donors. Overall study findings and caveats: A later examination showed that TCR association rates differed by HLA locus, with DRB1 most and HLA-C fewest. Most CMV-associated TCR beta chains appeared HLA-restricted in a later analysis.

This clone came up a few times. Its antigen is not identified. Trimming shortened V by 1 base and J by 3 bases, and 6 bases separated the two germline ends. The CDR3 covers 13 residues. Germline V gene data show CDR1 as SEHNR and CDR2 as FQNEAQ (reference sequence). The PCR had 60 Vbeta and 13 Jbeta primers. TCRdb's copy holds only in-frame clones and misses some; the assay was immunoSEQ multiplex PCR. This table has 60,000 to 65,000 clones, roughly 75% appearing once. The chain couples TRBV7-9 to TRBJ1-2; maybe TRBD1 (5 bases). Sequenced sample: PBMCs. The TCR originated in a woman in her thirties or forties in good health and CMV-seropositive. CDR3 nucleotides: TGTGCCAGCAGCTTAGGGGGGGACTATGGCTACACCTTC. Translating it yields CASSLGGDYGYTF.